The 27 T cell receptor beta chains below all came from one sample that was sequenced in a study of human CD4 T cells and Enterobacteriaceae. The memory gate held CD4+ cells that were not CD45RA+CCR7+CD95- naive cells, over 98% pure. This table comes from immunoSEQ multiplex PCR, and its TCRdb copy is limited to in-frame clones, with some not included. The sample includes 27,000 or so clones, approximately 78% of them seen just once. The specimen sequenced was memory CD4+ T cells from blood. The receptors stem from a human donor in good health.

J is TRBJ1-2 and V is TRBV28; a weak D match, TRBD1 (6 bases). V was pared by 5 bases and J by 8 bases, with 18 bases between. The CDR3 runs to 14 residues. Germline V gene lookup returns CDR1 MDHEN and CDR2 SYDVKM. CDR3 sequence: CASSPQGYNGGYTF. CDR3 DNA sequence: TGTGCCAGCAGTCCACAGGGTTATAATGGGGGCTACACCTTC.

The gene calls are TRBV6-1 and TRBJ1-4; tentative D call: TRBD1 (5 bases). This CDR3 contains 14 residues. V gave up 1 base and J gave up 8 bases, with 11 bases separating them. Germline V gene data show CDR1 as MNHNS and CDR2 as SASEGT. CDR3 DNA: TGTGCCAGCAGTGAAGGAGGGGTAGGGGAAAAACTGTTTTTT. Translation gives CASSEGGVGEKLFF.

The CDR3 loop reads CASSLDRQTNEKLFF. The CDR3 nucleotides are TGTGCCAGCAGCTTAGATCGGCAGACAAATGAAAAACTGTTTTTT. V and J are TRBV7-9 and TRBJ1-4; D gene unclear. The length of the CDR3 is 15 residues. With 1 base removed from V and 5 bases from J, the gap between germline ends came to 11 bases. The germline V gene encodes CDR1 SEHNR and CDR2 FQNEAQ (reference sequence).

This rearrangement joins TRBV6-5 to TRBJ2-3; maybe TRBD2 (6 bases). Germline-derived CDR1 and CDR2 are MNHEY and SVGAGI. V was pared by 2 bases and J by 5 bases, with 17 bases between. The CDR3 extends over 16 amino acids. The CDR3 spells CASSYRGLRKGDTQYF. In DNA, the CDR3 is TGTGCCAGCAGTTACCGGGGACTCCGGAAGGGAGATACGCAGTATTTT.

This chain links TRBV27 with TRBJ2-1; 10 nucleotides align to TRBD1. CDR3 length equals 15 residues. The germline CDR1 and CDR2 sequences are MNHEY and SMNVEV (reference sequence). V shed 5 bases, J shed 6 bases, and the junction held 7 bases outside the gene matches. CDR3 sequence: CASSPPGTGVNEQFF. The CDR3 DNA is TGTGCCAGCAGTCCACCCGGGACAGGGGTCAATGAGCAGTTCTTC.

This clone was counted between two and nine times. This chain links TRBV7-8 with TRBJ2-3; D could derive from TRBD1 or TRBD2 (5 bases each). Per germline, CDR1 SGHVS and CDR2 FQNEAQ. This CDR3 has 16 amino acids. The V and J ends lost 2 bases and 2 bases respectively, with 14 bases between them. In DNA, the CDR3 is TGTGCCAGCAGCTTATTCGGGGCTAGCAACACAGATACGCAGTATTTT. Amino acids: CASSLFGASNTDTQYF. The variable domain in full, with the rest retrieved from reference TRBV7-8 and TRBJ2-3, is GAGVSQSPRYKVAKRGQDVALRCDPISGHVSLFWYQQALGQGPEFLTYFQNEAQLDKSGLPSDRFFAERPEGSVSTLKIQRTQQEDSAVYLCASSLFGASNTDTQYFGPGTRLTVL.

The chain has TRBV7-2 and TRBJ1-5, with TRBD1 as a possible D gene (6 bases). CDR1 and CDR2 (germline): SGHTA, FQGNSA. The length of the CDR3 is 16 residues. Trimming removed 5 bases at V and 3 bases at J, with 17 bases between. For the CDR3, the DNA is TGTGCCAGCAGCGCCCAAACGCGGACAGCCAATCAGCCCCAGCATTTT. Protein sequence: CASSAQTRTANQPQHF. Complete variable domain (other parts from reference TRBV7-2 and TRBJ1-5): GAGVSQSPSNKVTEKGKDVELRCDPISGHTALYWYRQSLGQGLEFLIYFQGNSAPDKSGLPSDRFSAERTGGSVSTLTIQRTQQEDSAVYLCASSAQTRTANQPQHFGDGTRLSIL.

The V call is TRBV6-1, the J call TRBJ1-4, with 10 bases lining up with TRBD1. The V gene's germline CDR1 is MNHNS and CDR2 SASEGT. The CDR3 is made up of 16 amino acids. Unmatched junction bases numbered 9, after V lost 4 bases and J lost 7 bases. The CDR3, as DNA: TGTGCCAGCAGTGGACCGGGACAGGGGACGGTTGAAAAACTGTTTTTT. It encodes CASSGPGQGTVEKLFF.

V usage is TRBV6-9 and J usage is TRBJ2-2; D might be TRBD2 (5 bases). The V gene lost 8 bases and the J gene lost 2 bases, with 9 bases spanning the gap. In germline, CDR1 is MNHGY, CDR2 SVAAGI. The CDR3 loop spans 13 amino acids. CDR3 in amino acids: CASGRDNTGELFF. Written as DNA, the CDR3 is TGTGCCAGCGGGAGAGATAACACCGGGGAGCTGTTTTTT.

The J gene is TRBJ1-3, the V gene TRBV11-2; D might be TRBD1 (6 bases). The CDR3 length is 13 residues. Per the germline V gene, CDR1 is SGHAT and CDR2 is FQNNGV. Trimming left V 9 bases short and J 4 bases short, with 13 bases between. The CDR3 sequence is CASNRVSGNTIYF. As DNA, the CDR3 is TGTGCCAGTAACAGGGTTTCAGGAAACACCATATATTTT.

V usage is TRBV7-6 and J usage is TRBJ2-7; the match to TRBD1 covers 12 bases. This CDR3 comprises 20 residues. Germline CDR1 is SGHVS and CDR2 is FNYEAQ. J lost 2 bases, V lost 2 bases, and 16 bases had no gene match. CDR3 sequence (DNA): TGTGCCAGCAGCTTAAACCCTCCCGGGACAGGGGGCGGTTATACCTACGAGCAGTACTTC. Its protein product is CASSLNPPGTGGGYTYEQYF. Supplemented by reference TRBV7-6 and TRBJ2-7, the full variable domain reads GAGVSQSPRYKVTKRGQDVALRCDPISGHVSLYWYRQALGQGPEFLTYFNYEAQQDKSGLPNDRFSAERPEGSISTLTIQRTEQRDSAMYRCASSLNPPGTGGGYTYEQYFGPGTRLTVT.

CDR3: CASRKAPVDGYEQYF. In DNA form, the CDR3 reads TGTGCCAGCAGAAAAGCCCCCGTTGACGGCTACGAGCAGTACTTC. The chain has TRBV27 and TRBJ2-7; D not resolved. Trimming stripped 6 bases from V and 3 bases from J, with 18 bases between. The CDR3 is 15 amino acids. CDR1 and CDR2 from the germline V gene are MNHEY and SMNVEV (reference sequence).

This chain connects TRBV5-1 to TRBJ2-7; 10 bases agree with TRBD1. Germline trimming cut 2 bases from V and 4 bases from J; bases unmatched to any gene: 9. Germline assignment: CDR1 SGHRS and CDR2 YFSETQ. The CDR3 loop spans 16 amino acids. Here the CDR3 reads CASSLNSDRGHYEQYF. Here the CDR3 DNA reads TGCGCCAGCAGCTTAAACAGCGACAGGGGGCATTACGAGCAGTACTTC.

This clone was observed once. The chain recombines TRBV2 with TRBJ1-2; D may be TRBD1 (6 bases). This CDR3 spans 15 amino acids. The V gene's germline CDR1 is SNHLY and CDR2 FYNNEI. Trimming cost V 1 base and J 8 bases, with 17 bases left between them. The CDR3 reads CASSEVTQGSGGYTF. Written as DNA, the CDR3 is TGTGCCAGCAGTGAAGTTACTCAGGGGTCCGGGGGCTACACCTTC.

This rearrangement joins TRBV2 to TRBJ1-2, with 12 bases that match TRBD1. The CDR3 sequence is 15 residues long. Looked up from germline, CDR1 is SNHLY and CDR2 is FYNNEI. Trimming cost V 6 bases and J 8 bases; bases outside gene matches: 10. The CDR3 loop reads CASSLPGQGARGYTF. DNA for the CDR3: TGTGCCAGCAGCCTTCCGGGACAGGGGGCGCGCGGCTACACCTTC.

DNA of the CDR3: TGTGCCTGGGGGCCTGGGGGGACTAAGAAGGATACGCAGTATTTT. Its translation: CAWGPGGTKKDTQYF. The rearrangement links TRBV30 to TRBJ2-3, with TRBD2 matching 7 bases. This CDR3 region has 15 residues. Germline V gene lookup returns CDR1 GTSNPN and CDR2 SVGIG (reference sequence). Trimming removed 5 bases from V and 6 bases from J; junction bases left unmatched: 14.

This clone appeared a single time. The chain is built from TRBV5-1 and TRBJ2-6, with 7 bases fitting TRBD1. Germline V gene sequence: CDR1 SGHRS, CDR2 YFSETQ. The ends lost 2 bases at V and 4 bases at J; junction bases unmatched: 6. This CDR3 comprises 16 residues. CDR3 DNA sequence: TGCGCCAGCAGCTTAACGGTGGGACAGGGGGCCAACGTCCTGACTTTC. Translation gives CASSLTVGQGANVLTF. Variable domain in full (rest from reference TRBV5-1 and TRBJ2-6): KAGVTQTPRYLIKTRGQQVTLSCSPISGHRSVSWYQQTPGQGLQFLFEYFSETQRNKGNFPGRFSGRQFSNSRSEMNVSTLELGDSALYLCASSLTVGQGANVLTFGAGSRLTVL.

This chain joins TRBV6-1 and TRBJ1-2, with 8 bases fitting TRBD1. The V gene end was trimmed by 4 bases and the J gene end by 9 bases; junction bases not matched to a gene: 7. Per germline, CDR1 MNHNS and CDR2 SASEGT. The length of the CDR3 is 13 residues. CDR3: CASSGETGASYTF. The DNA of the CDR3 is TGTGCCAGCAGTGGGGAGACAGGGGCGAGCTACACCTTC.

This sequence joins TRBV11-2 and TRBJ2-5; the match to TRBD2 covers 10 bases. The V gene end was trimmed by 5 bases and the J gene end by 4 bases; junction bases not matched to a gene: 10. There are 16 residues in the CDR3. Germline V gene data show CDR1 as SGHAT and CDR2 as FQNNGV. The chain's CDR3 is CASSPPGLAGVETQYF. DNA for the CDR3: TGTGCCAGCAGCCCGCCCGGGCTAGCGGGAGTAGAGACCCAGTACTTC.

V usage is TRBV7-2 and J usage is TRBJ1-2; D might be TRBD1 (6 bases). V was shortened by 2 bases and J by 7 bases, with 20 bases between the two germline ends. From germline, CDR1 is SGHTA and CDR2 FQGNSA. This CDR3 contains 16 residues. The chain's CDR3 is CASSLLAGAFKGGYTF. Written as DNA, the CDR3 is TGTGCCAGCAGCTTACTGGCAGGGGCCTTCAAGGGTGGCTACACCTTC.

This rearrangement joins TRBV27 to TRBJ1-1; D is unresolved. The CDR3 totals 15 residues. Germline CDR1 and CDR2: MNHEY and SMNVEV (reference sequence). V lost 3 bases and J lost 0, with 11 bases in between. CDR3 DNA: TGTGCCAGCAGTTTTGGGGTCAATCTGAACACTGAAGCTTTCTTT. Its translation is CASSFGVNLNTEAFF.

V is TRBV11-2 and J is TRBJ2-6; D tentatively reads TRBD1 or TRBD2 (5 bases each). This CDR3 is 15 amino acids long. Deletions cut 6 bases from V and 2 bases from J, with 11 bases between. Germline V gives CDR1 SGHAT, CDR2 FQNNGV. In DNA, the CDR3 is TGTGCCAGCAGGGGGGTGAGAACTGGGGCCAACGTCCTGACTTTC. It codes for CASRGVRTGANVLTF. The whole variable domain, filled in from reference TRBV11-2 and TRBJ2-6, reads EAGVAQSPRYKIIEKRQSVAFWCNPISGHATLYWYQQILGQGPKLLIQFQNNGVVDDSQLPKDRFSAERLKGVDSTLKIQPAKLEDSAVYLCASRGVRTGANVLTFGAGSRLTVL.

In DNA, the CDR3 is TGTGCCAGCAGCTTCCGCCCGTGGGGATCAGGCGCAGATACGCAGTATTTT. As protein: CASSFRPWGSGADTQYF. V usage is TRBV7-2 and J usage is TRBJ2-3; D remains ambiguous. Germline V CDR1 and CDR2: SGHTA, FQGNSA. CDR3 length: 17 amino acids. V lost 3 bases and J 4 bases, leaving 20 bases between the germline ends.

The chain links TRBV6-1 to TRBJ1-1; 9 positions agree with TRBD1. Per germline, CDR1 MNHNS and CDR2 SASEGT. The CDR3 runs 14 residues. The J segment lost 5 bases and the V segment lost 6 bases, leaving 7 bases of the junction unmatched. This CDR3 reads CASRLQGARTEAFF. The CDR3 bases are TGTGCCAGCAGATTACAGGGGGCGAGGACTGAAGCTTTCTTT.

The gene calls are TRBV4-1 and TRBJ2-1, with D tentatively TRBD2 (5 bases). V lost 0 bases to trimming and J lost 9 bases, with 9 bases between them. Per the germline V gene, CDR1 is MGHRA and CDR2 is YSYEKL. This CDR3 comprises 13 residues. The CDR3 DNA reads as TGCGCCAGCAGCCAAGAACTAGTAGGTGAGCAGTTCTTC. This encodes CASSQELVGEQFF.

The genes are TRBV30 and TRBJ2-2; no firm D call. CDR1 is GTSNPN, CDR2 SVGIG, per germline (reference sequence). The CDR3 runs to 15 residues. V was shortened by 3 bases and J by 6 bases, with 17 bases between the two germline ends. This CDR3 reads CAWSPPRGAAGELFF. As DNA, the CDR3 is TGTGCCTGGAGCCCCCCCCGCGGCGCGGCCGGGGAGCTGTTTTTT.

This clone appeared once. V is TRBV10-3 and J is TRBJ1-1, with a tentative D call TRBD1 (6 bases). Trimming removed 3 bases from V and 6 bases from J, with 11 bases in between. The CDR3 contains 13 residues. Germline V CDR1 and CDR2: ENHRY, SYGVKD. CDR3 residues: CAISDRGGAEAFF. The CDR3 DNA is TGTGCCATCAGTGACAGGGGTGGAGCTGAAGCTTTCTTT.